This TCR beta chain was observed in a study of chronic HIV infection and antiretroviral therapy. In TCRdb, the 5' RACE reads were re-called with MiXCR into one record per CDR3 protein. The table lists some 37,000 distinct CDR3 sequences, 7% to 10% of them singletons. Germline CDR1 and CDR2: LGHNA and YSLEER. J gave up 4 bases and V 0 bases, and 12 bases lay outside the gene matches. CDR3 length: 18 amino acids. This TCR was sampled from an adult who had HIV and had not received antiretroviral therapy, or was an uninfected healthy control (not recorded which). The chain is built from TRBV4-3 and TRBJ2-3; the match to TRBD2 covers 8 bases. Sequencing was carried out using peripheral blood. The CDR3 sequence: CASSQDVYGRARADTQYF. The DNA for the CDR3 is TGCGCCAGCAGCCAAGATGTGTACGGGAGGGCCAGGGCAGATACGCAGTATTTT.